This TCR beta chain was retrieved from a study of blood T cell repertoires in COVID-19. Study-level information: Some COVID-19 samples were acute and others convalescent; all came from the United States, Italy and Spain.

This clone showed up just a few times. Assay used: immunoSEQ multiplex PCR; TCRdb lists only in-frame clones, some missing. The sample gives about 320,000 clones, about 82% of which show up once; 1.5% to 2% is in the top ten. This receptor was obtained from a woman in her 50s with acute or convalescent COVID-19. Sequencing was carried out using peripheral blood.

The CDR3 bases are TGCAGCGTTGTCCCCACGCCGGCGGGAGACTCCTACGAGCAGTACTTC. Encoded protein: CSVVPTPAGDSYEQYF. This chain links TRBV29-1 with TRBJ2-7; the match to TRBD2 covers 7 bases. The CDR3 covers 16 residues. V dropped 4 bases and J dropped 0; count of bases not matched to a gene: 12. Germline V lookup: CDR1 SQVTM, CDR2 ANQGSEA.